The T cell receptor (beta chain) under discussion was sequenced for a study of T-cell memory formation after mild COVID-19. The study, taken as a whole, reports: Day 15 to 85 contracting clones showed balanced CD4/CD8; later expanders leaned CD4+. Among CD4+ contracting clones, most were CM and EM, and CD8+ ones EMRA. For second-wave clones that peaked at day 37, SARS-CoV-2 specificity went unverified.

CDR3 size: 17 residues. A note on this clonotype: Its antigen is currently unknown.

In TCRdb, the 5' RACE reads were re-called with MiXCR into one record per CDR3 protein. The sample shows 75,000 to 95,000 distinct CDR3 sequences, about 15% of them seen only once. Material for sequencing was PBMCs or a T cell subset sorted from them (not recorded which). This clonotype originated in a man younger than 35 who had mild COVID-19 (a few samples of this study predate the infection). Cell type and time point are not known. The V and J genes are TRBV21-1 and TRBJ2-2; the table's D call of TRBD1 was not tested on the DNA. TRBV21-1 is deemed a pseudogene. The CDR3 DNA is TGTGCCAGCAGCAATCCTTCGGGACACCCGAACACCGGGGAGCTGTTTTTT. It yields the protein CASSNPSGHPNTGELFF.